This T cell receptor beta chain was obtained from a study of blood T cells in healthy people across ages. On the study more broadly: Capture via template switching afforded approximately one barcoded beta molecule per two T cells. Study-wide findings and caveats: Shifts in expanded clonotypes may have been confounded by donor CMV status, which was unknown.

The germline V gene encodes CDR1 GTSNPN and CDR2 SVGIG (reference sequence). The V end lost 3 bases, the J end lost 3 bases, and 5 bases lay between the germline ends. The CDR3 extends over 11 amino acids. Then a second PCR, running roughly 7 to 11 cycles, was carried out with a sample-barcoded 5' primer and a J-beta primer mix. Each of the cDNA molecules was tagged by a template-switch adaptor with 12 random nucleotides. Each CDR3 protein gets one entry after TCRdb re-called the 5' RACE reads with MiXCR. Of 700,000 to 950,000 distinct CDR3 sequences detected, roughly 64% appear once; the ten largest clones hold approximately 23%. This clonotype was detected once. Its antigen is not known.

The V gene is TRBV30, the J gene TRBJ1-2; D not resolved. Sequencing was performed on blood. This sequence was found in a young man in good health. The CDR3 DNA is TGTGCCTGGAGGGATCACTATGGCTACACCTTC. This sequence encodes CAWRDHYGYTF.